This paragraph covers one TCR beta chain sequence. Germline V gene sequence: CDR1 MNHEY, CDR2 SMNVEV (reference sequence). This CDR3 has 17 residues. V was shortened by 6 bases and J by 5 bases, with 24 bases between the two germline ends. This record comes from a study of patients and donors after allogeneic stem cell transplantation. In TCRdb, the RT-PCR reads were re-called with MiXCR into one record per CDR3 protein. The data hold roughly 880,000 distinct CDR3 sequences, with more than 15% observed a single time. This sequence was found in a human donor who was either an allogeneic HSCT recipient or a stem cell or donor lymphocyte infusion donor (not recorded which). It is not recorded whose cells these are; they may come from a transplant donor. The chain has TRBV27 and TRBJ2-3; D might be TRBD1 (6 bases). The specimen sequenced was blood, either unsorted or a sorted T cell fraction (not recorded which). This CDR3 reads CASSLNRVIQRGDTQYF. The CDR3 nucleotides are TGTGCCAGCAGCCTAAACAGGGTAATACAACGGGGAGATACGCAGTATTTT.